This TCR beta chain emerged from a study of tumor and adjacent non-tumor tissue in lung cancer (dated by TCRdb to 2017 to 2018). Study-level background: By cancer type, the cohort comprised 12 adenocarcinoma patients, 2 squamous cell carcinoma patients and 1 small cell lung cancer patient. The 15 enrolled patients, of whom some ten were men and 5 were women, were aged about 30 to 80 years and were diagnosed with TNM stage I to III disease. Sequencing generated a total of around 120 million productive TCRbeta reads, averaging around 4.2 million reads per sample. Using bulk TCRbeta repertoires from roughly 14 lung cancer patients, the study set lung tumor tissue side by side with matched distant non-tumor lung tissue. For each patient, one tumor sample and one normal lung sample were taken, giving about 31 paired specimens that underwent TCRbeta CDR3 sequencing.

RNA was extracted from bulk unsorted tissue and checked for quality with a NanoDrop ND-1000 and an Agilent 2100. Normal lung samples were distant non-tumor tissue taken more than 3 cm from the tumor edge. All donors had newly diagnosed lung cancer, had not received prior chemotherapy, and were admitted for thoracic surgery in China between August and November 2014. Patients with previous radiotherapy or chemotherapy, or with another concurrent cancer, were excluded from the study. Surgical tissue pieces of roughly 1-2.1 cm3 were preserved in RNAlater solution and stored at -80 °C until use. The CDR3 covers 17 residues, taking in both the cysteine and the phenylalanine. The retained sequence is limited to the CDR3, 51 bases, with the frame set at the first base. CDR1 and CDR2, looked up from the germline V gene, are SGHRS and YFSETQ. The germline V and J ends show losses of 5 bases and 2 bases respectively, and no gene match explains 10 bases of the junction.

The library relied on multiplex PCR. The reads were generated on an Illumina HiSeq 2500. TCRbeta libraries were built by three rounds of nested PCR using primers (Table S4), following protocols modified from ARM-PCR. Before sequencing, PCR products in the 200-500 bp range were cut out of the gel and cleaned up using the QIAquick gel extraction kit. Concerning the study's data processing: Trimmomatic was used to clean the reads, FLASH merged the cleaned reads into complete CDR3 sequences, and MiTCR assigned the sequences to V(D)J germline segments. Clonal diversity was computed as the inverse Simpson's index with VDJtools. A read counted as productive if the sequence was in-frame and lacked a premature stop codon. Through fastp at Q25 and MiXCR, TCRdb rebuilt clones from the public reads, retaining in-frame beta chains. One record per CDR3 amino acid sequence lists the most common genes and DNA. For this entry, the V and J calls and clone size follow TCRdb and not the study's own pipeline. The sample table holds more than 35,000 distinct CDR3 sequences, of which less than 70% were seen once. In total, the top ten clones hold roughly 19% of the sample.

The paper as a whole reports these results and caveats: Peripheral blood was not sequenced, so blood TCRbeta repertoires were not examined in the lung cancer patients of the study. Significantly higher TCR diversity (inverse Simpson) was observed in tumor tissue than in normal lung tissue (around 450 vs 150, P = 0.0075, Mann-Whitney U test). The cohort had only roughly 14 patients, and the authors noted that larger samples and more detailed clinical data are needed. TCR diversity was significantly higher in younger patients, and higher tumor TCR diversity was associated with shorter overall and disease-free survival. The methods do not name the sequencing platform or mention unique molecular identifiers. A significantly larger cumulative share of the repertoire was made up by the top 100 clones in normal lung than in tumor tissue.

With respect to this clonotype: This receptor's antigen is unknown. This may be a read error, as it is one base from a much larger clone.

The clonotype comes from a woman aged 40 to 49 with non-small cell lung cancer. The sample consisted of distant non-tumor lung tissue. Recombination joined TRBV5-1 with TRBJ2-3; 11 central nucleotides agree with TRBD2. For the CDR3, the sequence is CASSQMTSGAHTDTQYF. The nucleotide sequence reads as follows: TGCGCCAGCAGTCAAATGACTAGCGGGGCGCACACAGATACGCAGTATTTT.